These T cell receptor beta chains were read from a single sample in a study of metastatic and nonmetastatic thyroid tumors. TCRdb reprocessed the PCR reads using MiXCR. The sample lists 53,000 or so clones, roughly 20% occurring once. The material sequenced was blood. The receptors come from a female donor with papillary thyroid cancer or a benign thyroid nodule (not recorded which). Some clones in this sample may be carry-over from other donors' samples. CDR3s include the opening cysteine and the closing phenylalanine or tryptophan. Each record gives: clone size, J gene, V gene, D gene, CDR3 protein, CDR3 DNA. A D gene is named only where the DNA matches it firmly. For some rows the clone size is stated as once, few or many, or as a class when expanded; others skip it.

many | TRBJ2-2 | TRBV12-3/TRBV12-4 | - | CASGSTGTTGELFF | TGTGCCAGCGGATCAACGGGGACCACCGGGGAGCTGTTTTTT
few | TRBJ2-3 | TRBV6-4 | - | CAISDGSVDTQYF | TGTGCCATTAGCGACGGATCGGTAGATACGCAGTATTTT
many | TRBJ1-5 | TRBV27 | - | CASSYSRNQPQHF | TGTGCCAGCAGCTATTCCAGAAATCAGCCCCAGCATTTT
many | TRBJ2-1 | TRBV9 | - | CASSSRLDSYNEQFF | TGTGCCAGCAGCTCCCGACTCGACTCCTACAATGAGCAGTTCTTC
many | TRBJ2-1 | TRBV6-5 | TRBD1 | CASSYGRDREQFF | TGTGCCAGCAGTTACGGGCGGGACAGGGAGCAGTTCTTC
many | TRBJ2-5 | TRBV28 | - | CASRPFSPGAAETQYF | TGTGCCAGCAGGCCCTTCTCCCCGGGGGCTGCAGAGACCCAGTACTTC
many | TRBJ2-7 | TRBV6-5 | TRBD1 | CASSYVGQGVYEQYF | TGTGCCAGCAGTTATGTGGGACAGGGTGTGTACGAGCAGTACTTC
many | TRBJ1-5 | TRBV18 | - | CASSPSRSSPQHF | TGTGCCAGCTCACCGTCTAGGTCGAGTCCCCAGCATTTT
many | TRBJ1-4 | TRBV2 | - | CASCGTSNEKLFF | TGTGCCAGTTGCGGGACAAGTAATGAAAAACTGTTTTTT
many | TRBJ1-4 | TRBV20-1 | - | CSAPMGGYNEKLFF | TGCAGTGCTCCCATGGGGGGGTATAATGAAAAACTGTTTTTT
many | TRBJ2-7 | TRBV15 | - | CATSGGLGNEQYF | TGTGCCACCAGCGGGGGACTTGGGAACGAGCAGTACTTC
- | TRBJ1-1 | TRBV7-2 | - | CASSVLEGTEAFF | TGTGCCAGCAGCGTCCTTGAGGGCACTGAAGCTTTCTTT
many | TRBJ2-7 | TRBV9 | TRBD2 | CASSISGIGNEQYF | TGTGCCAGCAGCATAAGCGGGATAGGGAACGAGCAGTACTTC
medium-sized | TRBJ1-4 | TRBV4-1 | TRBD1 | CASSRLGTGKLFF | TGCGCCAGCAGCCGTCTCGGGACAGGGAAACTGTTTTTT
- | TRBJ2-3 | TRBV12-3/TRBV12-4 | - | CASSLVGGSGTDRKYF | TGTGCCAGCAGCCTCGTCGGGGGTAGCGGAACAGATAGGAAGTATTTT
many | TRBJ1-4 | TRBV28 | - | CASSLGGYEKLFF | TGTGCCAGCAGTTTAGGAGGGTATGAAAAACTGTTTTTT
- | TRBJ1-2 | TRBV6-2/TRBV6-3 | - | CASSESSRISNGYTF | TGTGCCAGCAGTGAGTCTAGCAGGATATCTAATGGCTACACCTTC
many | TRBJ2-2 | TRBV24-1 | - | CATSDLAVSSGELFF | TGTGCCACCAGTGATTTGGCAGTTAGCAGCGGGGAGCTGTTTTTT
- | TRBJ1-2 | TRBV11-2 | TRBD1 | CACSLVGGRPTGDYGYTF | TGTGCCTGCAGCTTAGTTGGAGGTCGACCAACAGGGGACTATGGCTACACCTTC
many | TRBJ1-2 | TRBV4-2 | - | CASSQGGPGENYGYTF | TGTGCCAGCAGCCAAGGAGGTCCAGGGGAGAACTATGGCTACACCTTC
few | TRBJ2-1 | TRBV6-4 | TRBD2 | CASSQTSAIYCGEQFF | TGTGCCAGCAGTCAGACTAGCGCGATTTATTGCGGTGAGCAGTTCTTC
many | TRBJ2-3 | TRBV5-1 | - | CASSLSDGSTDTQYF | TGCGCCAGCAGCTTATCGGACGGCTCCACAGATACGCAGTATTTT
- | TRBJ1-2 | TRBV12-3/TRBV12-4 | - | CASCVRGFLGYTF | TGTGCCAGCTGTGTTCGAGGATTTCTTGGCTACACCTTC
many | TRBJ2-6 | TRBV19 | - | CASSVRISGANVLTF | TGTGCCAGTAGTGTCAGAATCTCTGGGGCCAACGTCCTGACTTTC
- | TRBJ2-2 | TRBV2 | TRBD2 | CASGTSEPGELFF | TGTGCCAGCGGGACTAGCGAACCCGGTGAGCTGTTTTTT
many | TRBJ2-7 | TRBV6-1 | - | CASSSSQHEQYF | TGTGCCAGCAGTTCTTCTCAGCACGAGCAGTACTTC
many | TRBJ2-6 | TRBV20-1 | - | CSARGGSAGANVLTF | TGCAGTGCTAGAGGTGGATCTGCTGGGGCCAACGTCCTGACTTTC
- | TRBJ2-1 | TRBV9 | - | CASSVVAILYNEQFF | TGTGCCAGCAGCGTAGTTGCTATCCTATACAATGAGCAGTTCTTC